This T cell receptor (beta chain) was captured in a study of T cell responses to AZD1222 COVID-19 vaccine. Study-wide background: Pooled together were second doses at about 4 or about 12 weeks.

Regarding this clone: No antigen is known for it.

Whole-study results and caveats: Spike regions recognized by vaccine-associated CD4 TCRs spanned the protein, led by 160-218 and 743-854. Possibly, clonal diversity was underestimated; donors were largely white British and included more females.

Germline CDR1 LGHNA, CDR2 YNFKEQ. V gave up 1 base and J gave up 0 bases; unmatched junction bases: 0. The CDR3 has 15 residues. Profiled with immunoSEQ multiplex PCR; TCRdb holds only in-frame clones, not every one. The repertoire holds about 56,000 clones, with roughly 85% as singletons. Sequences were derived from peripheral blood, sampled on day 0 of AZD1222 vaccination. The chain carries TRBV4-2 and TRBJ2-7, with TRBD1 identical over 10 bases. The TCR comes from an adult in good health. The CDR3 DNA sequence: TGTGCCAGCAGCCAAGGGACAGGGGGCTCCTACGAGCAGTACTTC. Amino acids: CASSQGTGGSYEQYF.